These T cell receptor beta chains were read from a single sample in a study of T cell repertoires in ileal Crohn's disease. Sequencing used immunoSEQ multiplex PCR; TCRdb keeps in-frame clones, though not all of them. The top ten clones hold around 5% of a sample with 15,000 to 20,000 clones, roughly 70% of them seen once. The material sequenced was ileal tissue. These receptors were collected from an adult with Crohn's disease. The CDR3 runs from the conserved cysteine through the conserved F or W. The order of the fields is D gene, V gene, clone size, J gene, CDR3 protein, CDR3 DNA. A D gene is named only where the DNA matches it firmly. Not every row has a clone size; where given, it reads once, few, many or a size class.

>TRBD1|TRBV2|.|TRBJ2-2
CASSETGFTGELFF
TGTGCCAGCAGTGAGACAGGGTTCACCGGGGAGCTGTTTTTT
>.|TRBV7-9|.|TRBJ1-1
CASSDDRSGGNTEAFF
TGTGCCAGCAGCGATGACAGGTCCGGCGGGAACACTGAAGCTTTCTTT
>TRBD1|TRBV10-2|.|TRBJ1-2
CASSSGQAGVGYTF
TGCGCCAGCAGTTCAGGACAGGCAGGGGTTGGCTACACCTTC
>TRBD1|TRBV6-6|.|TRBJ1-1
CASSRTGADTEAFF
TGTGCCAGCAGCCGAACAGGGGCTGACACTGAAGCTTTCTTT
>TRBD2|TRBV19|.|TRBJ2-3
CASTPSGLDTDTQYF
TGTGCCAGTACACCTTCTGGACTAGACACAGATACGCAGTATTTT
>TRBD2|TRBV7-9|.|TRBJ2-2
CASSVTSGRAGELFF
TGTGCCAGCAGCGTGACTAGCGGGAGGGCCGGGGAGCTGTTTTTT
>TRBD1|TRBV28|.|TRBJ1-2
CASSSPSRGRDYGYTF
TGTGCCAGCAGTTCCCCATCCAGGGGGCGGGACTATGGCTACACCTTC
>.|TRBV29-1|.|TRBJ1-1
CSATGYTEAFF
TGCAGCGCGACAGGATACACTGAAGCTTTCTTT
>TRBD1|TRBV6-4|.|TRBJ1-5
CASIRTGTNQPQHF
TGTGCCAGCATTCGGACAGGAACAAATCAGCCCCAGCATTTT
>TRBD1|TRBV6-1|few|TRBJ2-7
CASSADRGRIYEQYF
TGTGCCAGCAGTGCCGACAGGGGTCGAATCTACGAGCAGTACTTC
>TRBD1|TRBV6-5|.|TRBJ2-3
CASSQTGASTDTQYF
TGTGCCAGCAGCCAAACAGGGGCCAGCACAGATACGCAGTATTTT
>.|TRBV11-2|.|TRBJ1-2
CASSLQGQYYGYTF
TGTGCCAGCAGCTTGCAAGGACAGTACTATGGCTACACCTTC
>.|TRBV4-1|.|TRBJ2-2
CASSQLGGVTGELFF
TGCGCCAGCAGCCAGTTAGGGGGAGTCACCGGGGAGCTGTTTTTT
>.|TRBV7-7|.|TRBJ2-1
CASSLDRNNEQFF
TGTGCCAGCAGCTTAGACAGGAACAATGAGCAGTTCTTC
>.|TRBV5-1|.|TRBJ2-1
CASTPPGSSYNEQFF
TGCGCCAGCACCCCGCCTGGGAGCTCCTACAATGAGCAGTTCTTC
>.|TRBV2|once|TRBJ1-2
CASSPGKGGYTF
TGTGCCAGCAGCCCAGGGAAGGGTGGCTACACCTTC
>TRBD2|TRBV18|once|TRBJ2-5
CASSPLSGRGETQYF
TGTGCCAGCTCACCACTATCGGGGAGGGGAGAGACCCAGTACTTC
>.|TRBV7-3|.|TRBJ2-7
CASSFSSYEQYF
TGTGCCAGCAGCTTTAGCTCCTACGAGCAGTACTTC
>.|TRBV4-1|.|TRBJ2-2
CASSLYAGELFF
TGCGCCAGCAGTCTCTATGCCGGGGAGCTGTTTTTT
>TRBD2|TRBV5-1|.|TRBJ2-5
CASGSGTSQETQYF
TGCGCCAGCGGGTCCGGGACTAGTCAAGAGACCCAGTACTTC
>.|TRBV14|.|TRBJ2-5
CASSPPGFRFSETQYF
TGTGCCAGCAGCCCCCCGGGGTTCCGATTTTCGGAGACCCAGTACTTC
>.|TRBV6-1|.|TRBJ1-2
CASSETGQLFGGYTF
TGTGCCAGCAGTGAAACAGGACAGCTTTTTGGTGGCTACACCTTC
>.|TRBV2|once|TRBJ1-4
CASSLQGNEKLFF
TGTGCCAGCAGCCTCCAGGGTAACGAAAAACTGTTTTTT
>.|TRBV2|.|TRBJ1-1
CASSIDSNTEAFF
TGTGCCAGCAGCATAGACAGCAACACTGAAGCTTTCTTT
>.|TRBV6-5|.|TRBJ1-2
CASSYSSPLYYGYTF
TGTGCCAGCAGTTACTCGAGTCCGTTGTACTATGGCTACACCTTC
>TRBD2|TRBV11-3|few|TRBJ2-7
CASSQNRGGYEQYF
TGTGCCAGCAGCCAAAATCGGGGGGGCTACGAGCAGTACTTC
>.|TRBV15|.|TRBJ2-2
CATSRLGGVAGELFF
TGTGCCACCAGCAGACTGGGCGGGGTGGCCGGGGAGCTGTTTTTT
>TRBD2|TRBV2|few|TRBJ2-1
CASSGLAASYNEQFF
TGTGCCAGCAGTGGACTAGCGGCCTCCTACAATGAGCAGTTCTTC
>.|TRBV2|.|TRBJ2-5
CANARGQQETQYF
TGTGCCAACGCCCGCGGACAGCAAGAGACCCAGTACTTC
>.|TRBV11-3|.|TRBJ1-1
CASSSRGGYTEAFF
TGTGCCAGCAGCAGCAGAGGAGGGTACACTGAAGCTTTCTTT
>.|TRBV2|.|TRBJ1-5
CASGERTEDQPQHF
TGTGCCAGCGGTGAGCGGACAGAGGATCAGCCCCAGCATTTT
>.|TRBV5-1|few|TRBJ1-1
CASSLELGGTEAFF
TGCGCCAGCAGCTTGGAATTGGGGGGGACTGAAGCTTTCTTT
>TRBD1|TRBV28|.|TRBJ1-5
CASSSPTGYQPQHF
TGTGCCAGCAGTTCCCCGACAGGGTATCAGCCCCAGCATTTT
>.|TRBV5-1|.|TRBJ2-5
CASSGQGRGETQYF
TGCGCCAGCAGTGGGCAGGGGCGAGGAGAGACCCAGTACTTC
>TRBD1|TRBV27|few|TRBJ2-7
CASSPRTGSYEQYF
TGTGCCAGCAGCCCCCGGACAGGATCCTACGAGCAGTACTTC
>TRBD1|TRBV5-4|few|TRBJ2-2
CASSLGTGVTGELFF
TGTGCCAGCAGCTTGGGGACAGGGGTCACCGGGGAGCTGTTTTTT
>.|TRBV14|.|TRBJ1-2
CASSQDGRSYGYTF
TGTGCCAGCAGCCAAGATGGTCGCAGCTATGGCTACACCTTC
>.|TRBV5-1|.|TRBJ2-7
CASSPGTPSYEQYF
TGCGCCAGCAGTCCCGGGACTCCCTCCTACGAGCAGTACTTC
>.|TRBV13|once|TRBJ1-2
CASSLPGGTYGYTF
TGTGCCAGCAGCTTACCTGGAGGAACGTATGGCTACACCTTC
>TRBD2|TRBV4-1|.|TRBJ2-7
CASSHVLVAGSRYEQYF
TGCGCCAGCAGCCACGTACTCGTAGCGGGATCCCGCTACGAGCAGTACTTC
>TRBD1|TRBV7-9|once|TRBJ1-5
CASQPQGGNQPQHF
TGTGCCAGCCAGCCACAGGGGGGCAATCAGCCCCAGCATTTT
>TRBD1|TRBV5-6|.|TRBJ1-6
CASSRDRGSSYNSPLHF
TGTGCCAGCAGCCGGGACAGGGGAAGCTCCTATAATTCACCCCTCCACTTT
>.|TRBV28|.|TRBJ2-7
CASSPGGASYEQYF
TGTGCCAGCAGCCCCGGGGGAGCTTCCTACGAGCAGTACTTC
>TRBD1|TRBV9|.|TRBJ2-7
CASSSRTGAYEQYF
TGTGCCAGCAGCAGCCGGACAGGGGCCTACGAGCAGTACTTC
>TRBD2|TRBV18|.|TRBJ2-7
CASSPPGRGRYEQYF
TGTGCCAGCTCACCCCCGGGGAGGGGTAGGTACGAGCAGTACTTC
>TRBD1|TRBV15|.|TRBJ2-7
CATSRDPGQVSYYEQYF
TGTGCCACCAGCAGAGATCCCGGACAGGTGTCCTACTACGAGCAGTACTTC
>.|TRBV14|.|TRBJ2-7
CASSPHNYEQYF
TGTGCCAGCAGCCCTCACAACTACGAGCAGTACTTC
>.|TRBV15|.|TRBJ1-6
CATSRVEGGSYNSPLHF
TGTGCCACCAGCAGAGTGGAAGGGGGCTCCTATAATTCACCCCTCCACTTT
>.|TRBV12-5|.|TRBJ2-2
CASGLVLVTGELFF
TGTGCTAGTGGTTTGGTACTGGTTACCGGGGAGCTGTTTTTT
>.|TRBV5-4|.|TRBJ2-3
CASSLDFFSTDTQYF
TGTGCCAGCAGCTTGGATTTCTTTAGCACAGATACGCAGTATTTT
>TRBD1|TRBV10-3|.|TRBJ1-2
CAIFQQGLSGYTF
TGTGCCATCTTTCAACAGGGGTTATCTGGCTACACCTTC
>TRBD1|TRBV2|.|TRBJ2-1
CASSEQGGSYNEQFF
TGTGCCAGCAGCGAACAGGGGGGTAGCTACAATGAGCAGTTCTTC
>TRBD1|TRBV5-1|.|TRBJ1-6
CASSSGQGLLNSPLHF
TGCGCCAGCAGCTCGGGACAGGGCCTCCTTAATTCACCCCTCCACTTT
>.|TRBV19|few|TRBJ1-5
CASTPKGGRGNQPQHF
TGTGCCAGTACCCCGAAGGGGGGGAGGGGCAATCAGCCCCAGCATTTT